One and the same sample provided the 23 T cell receptor beta chains below, sequenced in a study of blood T cell repertoires in COVID-19. Using immunoSEQ multiplex PCR, the repertoire was profiled, and TCRdb retains in-frame clones only, with some absent. This table holds about 140,000 clones, around 85% found once. Sequenced input: peripheral blood. These receptors all come from a man aged 45-65 years with acute or convalescent COVID-19.

The CDR3 nucleotides read TGTGCCTGGCTTAGCGGGCAAGAGACCCAGTACTTC. It specifies CAWLSGQETQYF. The chain carries TRBV30 and TRBJ2-5; 7 bases match TRBD2. In germline, CDR1 is GTSNPN, CDR2 SVGIG (reference sequence). The CDR3 runs 12 residues. After removal of 5 bases from V and 2 bases from J, the junction contained 2 bases not matched to a gene. The full variable domain, completed using reference TRBV30 and TRBJ2-5, is SQTIHQWPATLVQPVGSPLSLECTVEGTSNPNLYWYRQAAGRGLQLLFYSVGIGQISSEVPQNLSASRPQDRQFILSSKKLLLSDSGFYLCAWLSGQETQYFGPGTRLLVL.

This chain uses TRBV28 with TRBJ1-1; 7 positions agree with TRBD1. The V gene end was trimmed by 6 bases and the J gene end by 5 bases; junction bases not matched to a gene: 18. CDR3 length equals 17 residues. CDR1 is MDHEN, CDR2 SYDVKM, per germline. In DNA form, the CDR3 reads TGTGCCAGCAGCCCAGGGGGAAATCAGGGGTCGAGGACTGAAGCTTTCTTT. This encodes CASSPGGNQGSRTEAFF. The complete variable domain, with remaining parts taken from reference TRBV28 and TRBJ1-1, reads DVKVTQSSRYLVKRTGEKVFLECVQDMDHENMFWYRQDPGLGLRLIYFSYDVKMKEKGDIPEGYSVSREKKERFSLILESASTNQTSMYLCASSPGGNQGSRTEAFFGQGTRLTVV.

V and J are TRBV19 and TRBJ1-2; D gene uncertain. This CDR3 has 13 residues. Germline V gene sequence: CDR1 LNHDA, CDR2 SQIVND (reference sequence). V shed 5 bases and J shed 12 bases, with 19 bases lying between them. Here the CDR3 DNA reads TGTGCCAGTAGTTCCTCACCGTACGGCGCGGACACCTTC. This sequence encodes CASSSSPYGADTF.

This clone has a single count. The gene calls are TRBV10-3 and TRBJ1-5; 7 bases agree with TRBD1. The CDR3 has 14 residues. Unmatched junction bases numbered 5, after V lost 4 bases and J lost 5 bases. Germline V gives CDR1 ENHRY, CDR2 SYGVKD. In DNA, the CDR3 is TGTGCCATCAGTGGGGGCAGGGGGGATCAGCCCCAGCATTTT. This sequence encodes CAISGGRGDQPQHF.

The V and J genes are TRBV27 and TRBJ1-5; D is perhaps TRBD1 (6 bases). Germline V gene lookup returns CDR1 MNHEY and CDR2 SMNVEV (reference sequence). There are 15 residues in the CDR3. With 4 bases removed from V and 9 bases from J, the gap between germline ends came to 19 bases. The CDR3 spells CASSSNPGQGGPQHF. The CDR3 nucleotides read TGTGCCAGCAGTTCGAACCCGGGACAAGGCGGGCCCCAGCATTTT.

This sequence joins TRBV11-3 and TRBJ2-7, with TRBD2 matching over 12 bases. V trimming: 5 bases; J trimming: 0 bases; junction bases outside the gene matches: 11. Germline CDR1 reads SGHNT; CDR2 reads YENEEA. The CDR3 contains 18 residues. As DNA, the CDR3 is TGTGCCAGCAGCCCTCCGAGGACTAGCGGGATGATCTCCTACGAGCAGTACTTC. Translating gives CASSPPRTSGMISYEQYF.

The chain joins TRBV11-1 to TRBJ1-1; weak D call: TRBD1 (5 bases). The CDR3 has 14 amino acids. V was clipped by 4 bases and J by 7 bases, with 16 bases between them. Germline lookup yields CDR1 SGHAT and CDR2 FQDESV (reference sequence). CDR3: CASSSWGRTFEAFF. The CDR3 bases are TGTGCCAGCAGCTCTTGGGGCCGGACCTTTGAAGCTTTCTTT.

The J gene is TRBJ2-3, the V gene TRBV6-5; D is uncertain. The CDR3 covers 13 residues. V lost 2 bases and J 1 base, leaving 4 bases between the germline ends. Germline CDR1 is MNHEY and CDR2 is SVGAGI. The CDR3 bases are TGTGCCAGCAGTTACACGGGCACAGATACGCAGTATTTT. This codes for CASSYTGTDTQYF.

This clone was recorded once. The chain is built from TRBV3-1 (or the pseudogene TRBV3-2) and TRBJ2-3, with TRBD2 as a possible D gene (5 bases). V lost 3 bases, J lost 2 bases, and 6 bases lay in between. The CDR3 length is 13 residues. Germline CDR1 is LGHDT and CDR2 is YNNKEL (reference sequence). CDR3 region: CASSQRATDTQYF. In DNA form, the CDR3 reads TGTGCCAGCAGCCAGCGGGCCACAGATACGCAGTATTTT.

The rearrangement links TRBV5-1 to TRBJ2-7; 7 bases agree with TRBD1. The CDR3 contains 14 residues. CDR1 is SGHRS and CDR2 is YFSETQ in the germline V gene. V lost 4 bases, J lost 6 bases, and 10 bases stayed unmatched. The CDR3 region is CASSQTGFSVEQYF. In DNA form, the CDR3 reads TGCGCCAGCAGCCAGACAGGGTTTTCGGTCGAGCAGTACTTC.

This clone was detected a few times. The gene calls are TRBV5-1 and TRBJ2-7; D unclear. The CDR3 contains 12 residues. V was clipped by 2 bases and J by 5 bases, with 8 bases between them. In germline, CDR1 is SGHRS, CDR2 YFSETQ. The CDR3 reads CASSFPHHEQYF. The CDR3 DNA reads as TGCGCCAGCAGCTTCCCCCATCACGAGCAGTACTTC.

V usage is TRBV11-2 and J usage is TRBJ2-7; TRBD2 aligns across 8 bases. The CDR3 has 18 residues. Trimming at V came to 2 bases and at J to 4 bases, leaving 16 bases not matched to a gene. Germline CDR1 reads SGHAT; CDR2 reads FQNNGV. This chain's CDR3 is CASSLSLEGSGIEYEQYF. DNA for the CDR3: TGTGCCAGCAGCTTATCGTTAGAGGGTAGCGGGATCGAGTACGAGCAGTACTTC. Supplemented by reference TRBV11-2 and TRBJ2-7, the full variable domain reads EAGVAQSPRYKIIEKRQSVAFWCNPISGHATLYWYQQILGQGPKLLIQFQNNGVVDDSQLPKDRFSAERLKGVDSTLKIQPAKLEDSAVYLCASSLSLEGSGIEYEQYFGPGTRLTVT.

The chain has TRBV6-5 and TRBJ1-5; a possible D gene is TRBD1 (5 bases). Trimming pared 8 bases from V and 7 bases from J, leaving 21 bases between. CDR3 length: 15 residues. CDR1 and CDR2 from the germline V gene are MNHEY and SVGAGI. The CDR3 nucleotides are TGTGCCAGCGTTTCCATCAGTGGGAAGGGGCAGCCCCAGCATTTT. Its protein is CASVSISGKGQPQHF.

The chain recombines TRBV7-8 with TRBJ2-7; 15 bases are a match to TRBD2. The V gene end was trimmed by 8 bases and the J gene end by 7 bases; junction bases not matched to a gene: 6. Germline V gene data show CDR1 as SGHVS and CDR2 as FQNEAQ. The CDR3 contains 14 residues. For the CDR3, the DNA is TGTGCCAGCGGACTAGCGGGAGGGCCTAGGGAGCAGTACTTC. Amino acid sequence: CASGLAGGPREQYF.

The V gene is TRBV6-2 or TRBV6-3, the J gene TRBJ1-6; 7 bases agree with TRBD1. Losses at the gene ends were 5 bases for V and 10 bases for J; bases not matched to a gene: 14. Germline V lookup: CDR1 MNHEY, CDR2 SVGEGT. This CDR3 region has 16 residues. Written as DNA, the CDR3 is TGTGCCAGCAGTCCCAACCGAGGGGGCGCGGGGTCACCCCTCCACTTT. It encodes CASSPNRGGAGSPLHF.

This chain links TRBV2 with TRBJ1-2; TRBD1 agrees at 7 bases. The CDR3 is 14 amino acids. The J segment lost 8 bases and the V segment lost 2 bases, leaving 8 bases of the junction unmatched. Germline values: CDR1 SNHLY, CDR2 FYNNEI. The CDR3 DNA reads as TGTGCCAGCAGTGAAAAAGAGGGGGCGTCCGGCTACACCTTC. It yields the protein CASSEKEGASGYTF.

This clone has only a few counts. This chain connects TRBV30 to TRBJ1-5; no clear D gene. The CDR3 has 13 amino acids. Trimming took off 5 bases at V and 5 bases at J, with 13 bases between the two ends. Germline V CDR1 and CDR2: GTSNPN, SVGIG (reference sequence). CDR3: CAWASGPHQPQHF. The CDR3 nucleotides are TGTGCCTGGGCAAGCGGGCCTCATCAGCCCCAGCATTTT.

This clone was detected only once. The chain links TRBV6-5 to TRBJ1-2; TRBD1 might be the D (5 bases). The CDR3 extends over 15 amino acids. Trimming removed 7 bases from V and 4 bases from J, with 19 bases in between. Germline V gene lookup returns CDR1 MNHEY and CDR2 SVGAGI. In DNA, the CDR3 is TGTGCCAGCACCGCCTCGGGGGGAAGACGCTATGGCTACACCTTC. This encodes CASTASGGRRYGYTF.

CDR3 region: CASSQDGTSGRTDTQYF. Written as DNA, the CDR3 is TGCGCCAGCAGCCAAGATGGGACTAGCGGGAGAACAGATACGCAGTATTTT. The chain has TRBV4-1 and TRBJ2-3, with 14 positions matching TRBD2. The CDR3 consists of 17 residues. J was trimmed by 3 bases and V by 0 bases; bases with no gene match: 2. Germline lookup yields CDR1 MGHRA and CDR2 YSYEKL.

CDR3 nucleotide sequence: TGTGCCAGCAGCCTAGGGAGGGGAACTGAAGCTTTCTTT. As protein: CASSLGRGTEAFF. V gene TRBV14 combines with J gene TRBJ1-1, with D possibly matching TRBD1 (5 bases). The CDR3 is made up of 13 amino acids. V lost 4 bases to trimming and J lost 5 bases, with 11 bases between them. Germline CDR1 reads SGHDN; CDR2 reads FVKESK.

The chain uses TRBV28 and TRBJ1-3, with 10 bases matching TRBD1. The CDR3 has 19 amino acids. The junction had 11 bases not matched to a gene; V was cut back by 3 bases and J by 0 bases. Germline assignment: CDR1 MDHEN and CDR2 SYDVKM. The CDR3 nucleotides are TGTGCCAGCAGTTTCCTGGGACAGGGGTCTATTAGCTCTGGAAACACCATATATTTT. Amino acids: CASSFLGQGSISSGNTIYF.

The V and J genes are TRBV25-1 and TRBJ1-4; a weak D match, TRBD1 (5 bases). CDR1 is MGHDK and CDR2 is SYGVNS in the germline V gene. The CDR3 consists of 15 residues. Trimming cost V 3 bases and J 7 bases, with 15 bases left between them. DNA of the CDR3: TGTGCCAGCAGTGAGCAGGGAAGTCGCGTTGAAAAACTGTTTTTT. Protein sequence: CASSEQGSRVEKLFF.

The chain employs TRBV7-2 and TRBJ2-6, with D tentatively TRBD2 (5 bases). The CDR3 is 16 amino acids. CDR1 and CDR2 from the germline V gene are SGHTA and FQGNSA. Trimming left V 0 bases short and J 2 bases short, with 8 bases between. This CDR3 reads CASSLAASTGANVLTF. CDR3 DNA: TGTGCCAGCAGCTTAGCGGCTAGCACTGGGGCCAACGTCCTGACTTTC.